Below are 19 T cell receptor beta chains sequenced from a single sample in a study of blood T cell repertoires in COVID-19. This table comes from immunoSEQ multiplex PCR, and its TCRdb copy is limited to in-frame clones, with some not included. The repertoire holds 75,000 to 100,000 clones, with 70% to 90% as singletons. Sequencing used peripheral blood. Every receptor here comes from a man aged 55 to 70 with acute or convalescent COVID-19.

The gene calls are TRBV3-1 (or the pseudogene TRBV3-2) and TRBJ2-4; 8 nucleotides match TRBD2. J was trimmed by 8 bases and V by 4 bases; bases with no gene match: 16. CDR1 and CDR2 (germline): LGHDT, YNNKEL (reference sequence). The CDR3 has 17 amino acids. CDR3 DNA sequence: TGTGCCAGCAGCCCTTTACACCGAGTAGCGGGGCCGGACATTCAGTACTTC. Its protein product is CASSPLHRVAGPDIQYF.

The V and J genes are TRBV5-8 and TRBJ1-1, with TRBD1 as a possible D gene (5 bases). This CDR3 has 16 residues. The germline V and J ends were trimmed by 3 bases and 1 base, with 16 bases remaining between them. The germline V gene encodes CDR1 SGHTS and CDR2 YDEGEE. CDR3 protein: CASSSSRITGNTEAFF. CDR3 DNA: TGTGCCAGCAGCTCGTCCCGAATAACAGGGAACACTGAAGCTTTCTTT.

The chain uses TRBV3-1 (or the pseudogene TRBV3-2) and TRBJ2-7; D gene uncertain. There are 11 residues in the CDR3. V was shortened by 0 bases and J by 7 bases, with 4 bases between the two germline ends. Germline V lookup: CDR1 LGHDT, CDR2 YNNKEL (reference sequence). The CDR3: CASSQDREQYF. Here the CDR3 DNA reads TGTGCCAGCAGCCAAGATCGGGAGCAGTACTTC.

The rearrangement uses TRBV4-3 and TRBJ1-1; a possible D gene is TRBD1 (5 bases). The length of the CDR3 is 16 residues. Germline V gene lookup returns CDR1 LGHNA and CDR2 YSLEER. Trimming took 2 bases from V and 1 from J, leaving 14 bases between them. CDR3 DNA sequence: TGCGCCAGCAGCCAACACCTGGGGGGGTCGAACACTGAAGCTTTCTTT. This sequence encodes CASSQHLGGSNTEAFF.

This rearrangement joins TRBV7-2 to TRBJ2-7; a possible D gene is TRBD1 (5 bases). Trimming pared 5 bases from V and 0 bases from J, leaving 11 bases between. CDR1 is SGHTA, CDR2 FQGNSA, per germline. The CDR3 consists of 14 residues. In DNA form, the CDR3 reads TGTGCCAGCAGCAACCCCACAGGCTCCTACGAGCAGTACTTC. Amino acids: CASSNPTGSYEQYF.

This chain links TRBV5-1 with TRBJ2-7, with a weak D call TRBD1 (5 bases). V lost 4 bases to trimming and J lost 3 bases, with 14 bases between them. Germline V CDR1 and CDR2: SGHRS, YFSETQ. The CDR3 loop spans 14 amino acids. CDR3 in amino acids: CASSRSTDNYEQYF. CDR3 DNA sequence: TGCGCCAGCAGCCGATCGACAGACAACTACGAGCAGTACTTC. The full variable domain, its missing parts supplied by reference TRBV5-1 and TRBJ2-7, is KAGVTQTPRYLIKTRGQQVTLSCSPISGHRSVSWYQQTPGQGLQFLFEYFSETQRNKGNFPGRFSGRQFSNSRSEMNVSTLELGDSALYLCASSRSTDNYEQYFGPGTRLTVT.

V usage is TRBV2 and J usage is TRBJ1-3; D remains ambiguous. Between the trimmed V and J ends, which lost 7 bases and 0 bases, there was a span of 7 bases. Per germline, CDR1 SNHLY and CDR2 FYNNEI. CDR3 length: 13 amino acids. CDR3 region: CASKGDSGNTIYF. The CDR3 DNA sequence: TGTGCCAGCAAGGGAGACTCTGGAAACACCATATATTTT.

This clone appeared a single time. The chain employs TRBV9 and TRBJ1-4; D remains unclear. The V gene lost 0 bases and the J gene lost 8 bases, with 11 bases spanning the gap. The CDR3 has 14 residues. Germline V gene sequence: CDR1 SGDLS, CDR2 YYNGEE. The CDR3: CASSVDPGSEKLFF. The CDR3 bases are TGTGCCAGCAGCGTAGACCCGGGGAGCGAAAAACTGTTTTTT.

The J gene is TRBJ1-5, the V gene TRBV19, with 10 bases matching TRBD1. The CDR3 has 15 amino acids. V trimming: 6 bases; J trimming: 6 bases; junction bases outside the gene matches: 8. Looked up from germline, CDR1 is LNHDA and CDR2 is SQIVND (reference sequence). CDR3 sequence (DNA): TGTGCCAGTAGGCGGGACAGGGGTGAAGGTCAGCCCCAGCATTTT. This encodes CASRRDRGEGQPQHF.

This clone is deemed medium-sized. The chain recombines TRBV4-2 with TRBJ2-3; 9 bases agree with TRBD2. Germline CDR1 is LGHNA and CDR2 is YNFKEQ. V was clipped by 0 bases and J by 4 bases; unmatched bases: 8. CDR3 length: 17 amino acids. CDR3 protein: CASSQEVAGEYADTQYF. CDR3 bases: TGTGCCAGCAGCCAAGAGGTAGCGGGGGAATATGCAGATACGCAGTATTTT.

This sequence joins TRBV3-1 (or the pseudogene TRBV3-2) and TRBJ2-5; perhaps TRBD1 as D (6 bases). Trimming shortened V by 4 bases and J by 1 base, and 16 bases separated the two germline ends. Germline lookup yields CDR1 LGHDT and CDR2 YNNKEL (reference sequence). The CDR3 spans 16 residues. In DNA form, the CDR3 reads TGTGCCAGCAGCCGAAGTAGAGACAGGTTCCAAGAGACCCAGTACTTC. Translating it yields CASSRSRDRFQETQYF.

DNA of the CDR3: TGTGCCAGCAGCTCAGGGAGCGGACAGGGGTATGAAAAACTGTTTTTT. Translating it yields CASSSGSGQGYEKLFF. The rearrangement joins TRBV7-3 to TRBJ1-4, with 9 bases that match TRBD1. The junction had 9 bases not matched to a gene; V was cut back by 4 bases and J by 6 bases. The CDR3 sequence is 16 residues long. Germline assignment: CDR1 SGHTA and CDR2 FQGTGA. Drawing the rest from reference TRBV7-3 and TRBJ1-4, the complete variable domain is GAGVSQTPSNKVTEKGKYVELRCDPISGHTALYWYRQSLGQGPEFLIYFQGTGAADDSGLPNDRFFAVRPEGSVSTLKIQRTERGDSAVYLCASSSGSGQGYEKLFFGSGTQLSVL.

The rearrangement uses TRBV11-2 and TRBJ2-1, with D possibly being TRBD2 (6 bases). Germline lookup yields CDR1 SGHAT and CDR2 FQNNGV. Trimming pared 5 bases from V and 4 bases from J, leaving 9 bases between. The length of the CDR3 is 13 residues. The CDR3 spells CASSTGLYNEQFF. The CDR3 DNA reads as TGTGCCAGCAGCACGGGACTTTACAATGAGCAGTTCTTC.

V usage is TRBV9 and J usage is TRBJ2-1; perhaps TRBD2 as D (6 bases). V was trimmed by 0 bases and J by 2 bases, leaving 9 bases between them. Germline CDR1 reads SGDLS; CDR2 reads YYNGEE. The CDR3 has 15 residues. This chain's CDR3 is CASSVAGLAYNEQFF. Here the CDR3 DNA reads TGTGCCAGCAGCGTAGCGGGACTTGCCTACAATGAGCAGTTCTTC.

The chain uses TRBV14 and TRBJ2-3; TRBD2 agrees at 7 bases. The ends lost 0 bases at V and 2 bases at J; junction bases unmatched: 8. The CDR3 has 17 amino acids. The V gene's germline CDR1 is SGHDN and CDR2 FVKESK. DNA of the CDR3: TGTGCCAGCAGCCAAGAGGGAGGCGGGGGAATCACAGATACGCAGTATTTT. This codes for CASSQEGGGGITDTQYF.

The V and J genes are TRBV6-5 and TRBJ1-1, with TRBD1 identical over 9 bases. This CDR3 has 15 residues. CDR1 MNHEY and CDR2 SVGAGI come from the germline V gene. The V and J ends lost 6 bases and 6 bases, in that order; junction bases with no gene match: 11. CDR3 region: CASRQPGQGRPEAFF. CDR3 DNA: TGTGCCAGCAGGCAACCGGGACAGGGCAGGCCTGAAGCTTTCTTT.

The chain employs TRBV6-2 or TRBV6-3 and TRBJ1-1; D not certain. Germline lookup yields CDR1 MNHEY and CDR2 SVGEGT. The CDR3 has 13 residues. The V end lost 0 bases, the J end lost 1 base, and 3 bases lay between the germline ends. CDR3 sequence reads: CASSYSRNTEAFF. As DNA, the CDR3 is TGTGCCAGCAGTTACTCCAGGAACACTGAAGCTTTCTTT.

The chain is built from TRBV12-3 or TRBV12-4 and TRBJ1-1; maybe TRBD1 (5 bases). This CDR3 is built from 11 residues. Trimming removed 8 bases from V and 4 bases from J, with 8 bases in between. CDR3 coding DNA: TGTGCCAGCTGCGGGGGCACTGAAGCTTTCTTT. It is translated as CASCGGTEAFF.

CDR3 region: CASDRGAYGYTF. The CDR3 DNA follows: TGTGCCAGCGACAGGGGGGCCTATGGCTACACCTTC. V is TRBV2 and J is TRBJ1-2; TRBD1 agrees at 9 bases. Germline V CDR1 and CDR2: SNHLY, FYNNEI. Trimming cost V 8 bases and J 4 bases; bases outside gene matches: 2. The CDR3 is 12 residues long.